In its sample, the clone carrying this TCR beta chain was seen many times. The data stem from a study of CD8 T cells in ankylosing spondylitis. TCRdb reprocessed the 5' RACE reads with MiXCR, giving one entry per CDR3 protein. Found here are some 37,000 distinct CDR3 sequences, 9.5% to 11% of them singletons; the top ten hold 20%. V lost 5 bases to trimming and J lost 7 bases, with 8 bases between them. The length of the CDR3 is 11 residues. The TCR comes from a male donor with ankylosing spondylitis. The rearrangement links TRBV12-3 or TRBV12-4 to TRBJ1-1, with D uncertain. The sample consisted of synovial fluid, either unsorted or a sorted T cell fraction (not recorded which). CDR3 sequence (DNA): TGTGCCAGCAGTCCCATCAGTGAAGCTTTCTTT. Its protein product is CASSPISEAFF.